The sequence of this TCR beta chain was determined in a study of T cell repertoires in cytomegalovirus infection. In the study overall: Both a matching HLA type and CMV infection were indicated by public TCR beta signatures.

Study-level points and caveats: Clonotype analysis showed dominance of the ex vivo response by HLA-C-restricted CMV-specific TCR beta clonotypes. The cumulative frequency of public TCR beta families distinguished individuals who carried CMV together with the relevant HLA.

MiXCR was run by TCRdb on the reads, yielding one entry per CDR3 protein. The table lists a few hundred thousand distinct CDR3 sequences, roughly 43% of them singletons. This clonotype was found a few times. Its cognate antigen is unknown. The J segment lost 1 base and the V segment lost 7 bases, leaving 8 bases of the junction unmatched. Germline V gene sequence: CDR1 MNHNS, CDR2 SASEGT. This CDR3 has 16 amino acids. The receptor comes from a human donor in good health (CMV status not recorded). Some clones in this sample may be carry-over from other donors' samples. Sequenced here: cultured PBMCs, sampled from culture after CMV antigen stimulation. V is TRBV6-1 and J is TRBJ2-3; 10 bases map to TRBD2. The CDR3 sequence is CASTPGSGRGTDTQYF. The CDR3 nucleotides read TGTGCCAGCACCCCAGGGAGCGGGAGGGGCACAGATACGCAGTATTTT.